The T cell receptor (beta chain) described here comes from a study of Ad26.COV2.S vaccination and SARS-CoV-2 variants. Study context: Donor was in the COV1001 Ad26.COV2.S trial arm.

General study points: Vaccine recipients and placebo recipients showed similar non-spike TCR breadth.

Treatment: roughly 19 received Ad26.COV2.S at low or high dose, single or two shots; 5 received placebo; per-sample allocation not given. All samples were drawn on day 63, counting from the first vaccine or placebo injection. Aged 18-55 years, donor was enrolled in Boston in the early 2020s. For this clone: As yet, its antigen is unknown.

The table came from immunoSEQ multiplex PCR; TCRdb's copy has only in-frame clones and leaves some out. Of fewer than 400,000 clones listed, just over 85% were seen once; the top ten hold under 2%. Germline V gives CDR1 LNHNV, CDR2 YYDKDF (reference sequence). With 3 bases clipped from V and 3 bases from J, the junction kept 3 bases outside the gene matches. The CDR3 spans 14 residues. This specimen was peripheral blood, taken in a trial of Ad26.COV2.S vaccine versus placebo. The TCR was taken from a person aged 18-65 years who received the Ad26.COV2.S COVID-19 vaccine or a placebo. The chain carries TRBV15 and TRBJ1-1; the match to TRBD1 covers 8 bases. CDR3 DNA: TGTGCCACCAGCAGCCTGACAGGGGACACTGAAGCTTTCTTT. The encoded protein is CATSSLTGDTEAFF.